Below, 9 T cell receptor beta chains from the same sample are listed, as sequenced in a study of shared clonotypes between healthy human individuals. Method: immunoSEQ multiplex PCR; TCRdb's copy keeps in-frame clones and lacks some. The table shows 2 million to 3 million clones, with roughly 92% occurring only once. Source material: naive CD4+ T cells sorted from blood. The subset: CD45RA+ positively selected. These receptors were taken from a man aged 18-30 years in good health.

This CDR3 reads CASSWPSVSYEQYF. In DNA, the CDR3 is TGTGCCAGCAGCTGGCCTAGCGTATCCTACGAGCAGTACTTC. The chain uses TRBV13 and TRBJ2-7; D may be TRBD2 (6 bases). The CDR3 length is 14 residues. Germline V gene sequence: CDR1 PRHDT, CDR2 FYEKMQ (reference sequence). V was trimmed by 4 bases and J by 1 base, leaving 11 bases between them.

The gene calls are TRBV7-9 and TRBJ2-7; 8 bases align to TRBD1. After removal of 5 bases from V and 6 bases from J, the junction contained 9 bases not matched to a gene. The CDR3 length is 14 residues. CDR1 SEHNR and CDR2 FQNEAQ come from the germline V gene (reference sequence). This chain's CDR3 is CASSVLTTGGEQYF. The CDR3, as DNA: TGTGCCAGCAGCGTACTTACTACAGGGGGCGAGCAGTACTTC.

Details on this clone: In the same sample, other DNA sequences code for this CDR3. This rearrangement joins TRBV5-1 to TRBJ1-5; D remains unclear. The V and J ends lost 0 bases and 1 base respectively, with 8 bases between them. Germline lookup yields CDR1 SGHRS and CDR2 YFSETQ. The CDR3 length is 15 residues. In DNA, the CDR3 is TGCGCCAGCAGCTTGGACAGTGGGAGCAATCAGCCCCAGCATTTT. Protein product: CASSLDSGSNQPQHF.

The chain uses TRBV2 and TRBJ2-7, with 10 bases that match TRBD1. V trimming: 3 bases; J trimming: 6 bases; junction bases outside the gene matches: 2. The CDR3 has 13 amino acids. CDR1 SNHLY and CDR2 FYNNEI come from the germline V gene. The CDR3 is CASSERTGGEQYF. CDR3 coding DNA: TGTGCCAGCAGTGAGAGGACAGGGGGCGAGCAGTACTTC. The full variable domain, with the rest looked up from reference TRBV2 and TRBJ2-7, is EPEVTQTPSHQVTQMGQEVILRCVPISNHLYFYWYRQILGQKVEFLVSFYNNEISEKSEIFDDQFSVERPDGSNFTLKIRSTKLEDSAMYFCASSERTGGEQYFGPGTRLTVT.

The CDR3 is CASSHGTGGTEAFF. The CDR3 DNA follows: TGTGCCAGCAGCCATGGGACAGGGGGCACTGAAGCTTTCTTT. The chain joins TRBV14 to TRBJ1-1; 11 bases line up with TRBD1. The V gene end was trimmed by 3 bases and the J gene end by 4 bases; junction bases not matched to a gene: 1. CDR1 is SGHDN and CDR2 is FVKESK in the germline V gene. The CDR3 loop spans 14 amino acids.

The chain employs TRBV25-1 and TRBJ1-2, with 11 bases that match TRBD1. The CDR3 sequence is 14 residues long. V trimming: 5 bases; J trimming: 7 bases; junction bases outside the gene matches: 6. From germline, CDR1 is MGHDK and CDR2 SYGVNS. The CDR3 DNA sequence: TGTGCCAGCAGTAGATGGACAGGGGGCGGTGGCTACACCTTC. Translation: CASSRWTGGGGYTF.

V and J are TRBV4-1 and TRBJ2-5; D possibly matches TRBD1 or TRBD2 (5 bases each). This CDR3 region has 14 residues. The V end lost 4 bases, the J end lost 5 bases, and 14 bases lay between the germline ends. The V gene's germline CDR1 is MGHRA and CDR2 YSYEKL. DNA of the CDR3: TGCGCCAGCAGCCTTACCGGGACGGGGGAGACCCAGTACTTC. Encoded protein: CASSLTGTGETQYF.

The chain carries TRBV9 and TRBJ2-1; TRBD1 aligns across 7 bases. With 2 bases clipped from V and 2 bases from J, the junction kept 4 bases outside the gene matches. This CDR3 is built from 15 residues. Germline CDR1 SGDLS, CDR2 YYNGEE. CDR3 region: CASSVQGDTYNEQFF. The CDR3 region has the DNA TGTGCCAGCAGCGTTCAGGGGGACACCTACAATGAGCAGTTCTTC.

The chain carries TRBV28 and TRBJ2-5; D is ambiguous. This CDR3 has 18 amino acids. Germline CDR1 and CDR2: MDHEN and SYDVKM. V lost 2 bases and J 4 bases, leaving 23 bases between the germline ends. This chain's CDR3 is CASSLGYPFINRGETQYF. CDR3 DNA sequence: TGTGCCAGCAGTTTAGGATACCCTTTCATCAATAGAGGAGAGACCCAGTACTTC.